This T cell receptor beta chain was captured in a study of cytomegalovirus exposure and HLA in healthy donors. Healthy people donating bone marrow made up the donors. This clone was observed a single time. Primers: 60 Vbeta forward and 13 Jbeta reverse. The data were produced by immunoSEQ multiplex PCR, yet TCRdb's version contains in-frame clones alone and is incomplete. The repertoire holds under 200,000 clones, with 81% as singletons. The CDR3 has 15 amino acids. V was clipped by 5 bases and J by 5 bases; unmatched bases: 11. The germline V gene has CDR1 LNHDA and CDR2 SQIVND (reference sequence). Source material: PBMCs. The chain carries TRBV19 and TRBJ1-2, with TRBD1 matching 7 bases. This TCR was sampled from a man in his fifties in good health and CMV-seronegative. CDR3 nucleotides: TGTGCCAGTAGTTGGACAGGTTCCAGTGGGTATGGCTACACCTTC. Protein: CASSWTGSSGYGYTF.